This T cell receptor (beta chain) is drawn from a study of Ad26.COV2.S vaccination and SARS-CoV-2 variants. V was clipped by 7 bases and J by 11 bases, with 32 bases between them. Looked up from germline, CDR1 is LGHDT and CDR2 is YNNKEL (reference sequence). CDR3 length: 17 amino acids. Measured with immunoSEQ multiplex PCR; TCRdb has only the in-frame clones, and not every one. The data show 320,000 or so clones, with approximately 87% seen just once and about 5% held by the top ten. This sample's treatment: 19 received Ad26.COV2.S at low or high dose, single or two shots; roughly five received placebo; per-sample allocation not given. Sampling occurred on day 63 after the first vaccine or placebo injection.

The V and J genes are TRBV3-1 (or the pseudogene TRBV3-2) and TRBJ1-1, with D perhaps TRBD1 (6 bases). The receptor comes from a person between 18 and 60 years old who received the Ad26.COV2.S COVID-19 vaccine or a placebo. The specimen comprised peripheral blood, sampled in a trial of Ad26.COV2.S vaccine versus placebo. The DNA of the CDR3 is TGTGCCAGCACCGCCAAGGAGGGCACCGAGACAGGCCGGGGGGCTTTCTTT. It is translated as CASTAKEGTETGRGAFF.